This T cell receptor beta chain was retrieved from a study of T cell responses to AZD1222 COVID-19 vaccine. Across the study: Whether given at about 4 or about 12 weeks, second doses were pooled.

V dropped 3 bases and J dropped 5 bases, with 16 bases sitting between them. This CDR3 contains 15 residues. The V gene's germline CDR1 is ENHRY and CDR2 SYGVKD. Turning to this clone: Its antigen is currently unknown.

Repertoires were generated with immunoSEQ multiplex PCR, while TCRdb's copy carries only in-frame clones and drops some. The sample shows about 210,000 clones, 80% to 95% of them seen only once. Overall study results and limits: Among vaccine-associated CD4 TCRs, coverage spanned spike, with dominance at 160-218 and 743-854.

Sequencing used peripheral blood, obtained on day 0 of AZD1222 vaccination. The receptor's source is an adult in good health. This chain connects TRBV10-3 to TRBJ1-1; the D gene is possibly TRBD1 (6 bases). Here the CDR3 DNA reads TGTGCCATCAGTGAAGACGCTGGGAGGGGGACTGAAGCTTTCTTT. Its translation: CAISEDAGRGTEAFF.